The clone carrying this T cell receptor beta chain was detected ten times or more. Its antigen is unknown. Germline loops: CDR1 SGHKS, CDR2 YYEKEE (reference sequence). The germline V and J ends were trimmed by 1 base and 2 bases, with 9 bases remaining between them. The CDR3 runs to 14 residues. The sample belongs to a study of response to subunit inactivated influenza vaccine. The study, taken as a whole, reports: Authors suggested few new T cells are recruited by each seasonal influenza vaccination.

TCRdb re-analysed the RT-PCR reads in MiXCR, keeping a single row per CDR3 protein. The table shows around 570,000 distinct CDR3 sequences, with approximately 7.1% occurring only once. Specimen: PBMCs from blood, collected around 2 years after vaccination. This chain connects TRBV5-5 to TRBJ2-5; either TRBD1 or TRBD2 may supply D (6 bases each). The TCR originated in a man between 50 and 75 years old who received an inactivated influenza vaccine. CDR3 residues: CASSLIGGQETQYF. The CDR3 DNA reads as TGTGCCAGCAGCTTGATAGGGGGGCAAGAGACCCAGTACTTC.